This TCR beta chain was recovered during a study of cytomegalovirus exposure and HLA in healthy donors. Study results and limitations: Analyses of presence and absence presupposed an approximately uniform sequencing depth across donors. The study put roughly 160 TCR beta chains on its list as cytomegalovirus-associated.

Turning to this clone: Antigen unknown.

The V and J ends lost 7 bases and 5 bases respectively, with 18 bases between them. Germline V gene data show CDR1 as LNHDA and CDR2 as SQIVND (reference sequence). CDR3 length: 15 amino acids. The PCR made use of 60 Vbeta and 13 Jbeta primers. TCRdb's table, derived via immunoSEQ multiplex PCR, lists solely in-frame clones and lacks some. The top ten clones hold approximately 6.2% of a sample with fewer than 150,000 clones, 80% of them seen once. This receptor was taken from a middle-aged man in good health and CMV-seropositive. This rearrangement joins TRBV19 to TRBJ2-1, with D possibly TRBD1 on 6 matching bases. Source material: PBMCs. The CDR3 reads CASIAGWGLNNEQFF. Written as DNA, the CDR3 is TGTGCCAGTATCGCCGGGTGGGGGCTTAACAATGAGCAGTTCTTC.